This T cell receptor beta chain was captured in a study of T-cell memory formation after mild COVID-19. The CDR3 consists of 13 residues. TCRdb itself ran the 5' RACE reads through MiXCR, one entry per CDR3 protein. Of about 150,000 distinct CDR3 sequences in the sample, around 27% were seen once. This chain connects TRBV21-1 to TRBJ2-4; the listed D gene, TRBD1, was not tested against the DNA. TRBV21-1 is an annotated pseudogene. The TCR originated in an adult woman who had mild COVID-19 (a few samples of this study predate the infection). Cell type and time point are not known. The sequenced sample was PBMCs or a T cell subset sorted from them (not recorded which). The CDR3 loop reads CASRAGGCFIQYF. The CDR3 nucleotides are TGTGCCAGCAGAGCAGGGGGCTGTTTCATTCAGTACTTC.